This T cell receptor (beta chain) was obtained from a study of T-cell memory formation after mild COVID-19. Overall study: Among the donors, TCR clusters were largely specific to each donor.

One entry per CDR3 protein results from TCRdb running MiXCR on the 5' RACE reads. This sample carries hundreds of thousands of distinct CDR3 sequences, 15% to 20% of them seen once, and the ten largest clones take roughly a fifth. Comments on this clonotype: Its antigen is not identified.

Study observations and caveats: Memory from before infection featured some responding clones, which suggests cross-reactive memory joined.

The CDR3 is made up of 14 amino acids. The V and J ends lost 3 bases and 0 bases respectively, with 11 bases between them. Germline CDR1 DFQATT, CDR2 SNEGSKA (reference sequence). The TCR sequence derives from a man between 18 and 29 years old who had mild COVID-19 (a few samples of this study predate the infection). Cell type and time point are not known. Sequenced sample: PBMCs or a T cell subset sorted from them (not recorded which). The chain carries TRBV20-1 and TRBJ1-1; D remains ambiguous. Here the CDR3 DNA reads TGCAGTGCTAGCTCTGACACGTTGAACACTGAAGCTTTCTTT. It codes for CSASSDTLNTEAFF.